Listed here is a single T cell receptor (beta chain). Antigen specificity is unknown. Assay used: immunoSEQ multiplex PCR; TCRdb lists only in-frame clones, some missing. The data hold 60,000 or so clones, with about 93% observed a single time. After removal of 5 bases from V and 2 bases from J, the junction contained 12 bases not matched to a gene. In germline, CDR1 is SGHAT, CDR2 FQNNGV. CDR3 length equals 17 residues. The sample originates from a study of cytomegalovirus exposure and HLA in healthy donors. Study-level findings and limits: Rare TCR sequences dominated, though some public TCRs recurred in many donors.

The sequenced material came from PBMCs. The receptor was derived from a man between 18 and 35 years old in good health and CMV-seronegative. This chain joins TRBV11-2 and TRBJ2-7; 10 bases line up with TRBD2. The DNA of the CDR3 is TGTGCCAGCAGCACAAACTGGGGACTAGCGCAAACCTACGAGCAGTACTTC. This translates into CASSTNWGLAQTYEQYF.